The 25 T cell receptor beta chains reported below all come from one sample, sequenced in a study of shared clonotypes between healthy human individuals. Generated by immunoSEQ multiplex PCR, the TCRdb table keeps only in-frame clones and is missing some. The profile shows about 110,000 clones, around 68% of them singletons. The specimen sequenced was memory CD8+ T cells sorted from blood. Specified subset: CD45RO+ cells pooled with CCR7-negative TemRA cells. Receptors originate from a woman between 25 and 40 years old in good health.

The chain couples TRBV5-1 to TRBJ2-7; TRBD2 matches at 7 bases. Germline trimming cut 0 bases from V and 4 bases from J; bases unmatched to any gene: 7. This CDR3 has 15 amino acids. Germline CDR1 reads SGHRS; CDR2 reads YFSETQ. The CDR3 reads CASSLVGGSLYEQYF. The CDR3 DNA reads TGCGCCAGCAGCTTGGTTGGCGGGAGCTTATACGAGCAGTACTTC.

This CDR3 is CASSLVEVYEQYF. The CDR3 DNA follows: TGTGCCAGCAGCTTAGTCGAGGTCTACGAGCAGTACTTC. The gene calls are TRBV7-2 and TRBJ2-7, with D uncertain. CDR1 and CDR2 from the germline V gene are SGHTA and FQGNSA. Trimming cost V 1 base and J 3 bases, with 7 bases left between them. CDR3 length: 13 residues.

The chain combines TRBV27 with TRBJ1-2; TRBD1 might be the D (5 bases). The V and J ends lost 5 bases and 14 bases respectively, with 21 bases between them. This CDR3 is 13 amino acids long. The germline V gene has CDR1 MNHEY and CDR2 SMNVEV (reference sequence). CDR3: CASSPFPVAGPTF. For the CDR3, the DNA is TGTGCCAGCAGTCCCTTTCCGGTTGCGGGACCTACCTTC.

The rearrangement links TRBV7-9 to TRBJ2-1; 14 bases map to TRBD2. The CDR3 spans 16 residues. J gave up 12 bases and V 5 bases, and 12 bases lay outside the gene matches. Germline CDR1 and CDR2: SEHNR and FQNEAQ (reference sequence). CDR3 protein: CASSPSGLAGVGMQFF. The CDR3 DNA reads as TGTGCCAGCAGCCCCTCGGGACTAGCGGGAGTAGGGATGCAGTTCTTC. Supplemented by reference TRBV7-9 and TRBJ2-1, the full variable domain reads DTGVSQNPRHKITKRGQNVTFRCDPISEHNRLYWYRQTLGQGPEFLTYFQNEAQLEKSRLLSDRFSAERPKGSFSTLEIQRTEQGDSAMYLCASSPSGLAGVGMQFFGPGTRLTVL.

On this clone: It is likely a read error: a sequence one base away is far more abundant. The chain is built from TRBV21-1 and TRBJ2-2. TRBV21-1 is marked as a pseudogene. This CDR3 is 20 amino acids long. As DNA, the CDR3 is TGTGCCAGCAGCCGCCCACCGGGCCCTCCCTGGGGTTCAAACATCGGGGAGCTGTTTTTT. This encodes CASSRPPGPPWGSNIGELFF.

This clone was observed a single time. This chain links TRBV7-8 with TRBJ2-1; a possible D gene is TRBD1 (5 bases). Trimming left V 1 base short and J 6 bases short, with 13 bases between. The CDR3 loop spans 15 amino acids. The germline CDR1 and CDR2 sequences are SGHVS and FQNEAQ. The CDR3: CASSLVRGRGNEQFF. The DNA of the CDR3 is TGTGCCAGCAGCTTAGTTAGGGGAAGAGGCAATGAGCAGTTCTTC.

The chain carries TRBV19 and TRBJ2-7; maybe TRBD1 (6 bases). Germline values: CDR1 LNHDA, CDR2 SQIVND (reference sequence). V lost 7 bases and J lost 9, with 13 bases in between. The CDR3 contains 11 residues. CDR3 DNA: TGTGCCAGTAATGGGGACAATCGGCAGTACTTC. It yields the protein CASNGDNRQYF. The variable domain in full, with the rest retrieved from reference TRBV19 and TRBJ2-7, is DGGITQSPKYLFRKEGQNVTLSCEQNLNHDAMYWYRQDPGQGLRLIYYSQIVNDFQKGDIAEGYSVSREKKESFPLTVTSAQKNPTAFYLCASNGDNRQYFGPGTRLTVT.

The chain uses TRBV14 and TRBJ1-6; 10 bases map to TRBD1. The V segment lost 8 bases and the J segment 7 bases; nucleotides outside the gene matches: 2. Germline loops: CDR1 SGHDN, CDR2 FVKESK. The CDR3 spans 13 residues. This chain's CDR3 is CASQGQGNSPLHF. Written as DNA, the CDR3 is TGTGCCAGCCAGGGACAGGGGAATTCACCCCTCCACTTT.

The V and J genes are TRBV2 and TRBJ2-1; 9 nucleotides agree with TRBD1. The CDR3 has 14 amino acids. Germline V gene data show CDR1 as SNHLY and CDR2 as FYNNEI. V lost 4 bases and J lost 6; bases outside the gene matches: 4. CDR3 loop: CASSGGQGTNEQFF. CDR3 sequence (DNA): TGTGCCAGCAGTGGGGGACAGGGAACCAATGAGCAGTTCTTC.

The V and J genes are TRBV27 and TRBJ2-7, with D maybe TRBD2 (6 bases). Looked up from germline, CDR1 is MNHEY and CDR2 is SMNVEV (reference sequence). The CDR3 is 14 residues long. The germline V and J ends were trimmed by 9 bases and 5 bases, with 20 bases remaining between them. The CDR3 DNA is TGTGCCAGTATTCCGCGGCGGGGCCATAACGAGCAGTACTTC. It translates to CASIPRRGHNEQYF.

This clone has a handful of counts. CDR3 in amino acids: CASSFSGRDTYNEQFF. The CDR3 DNA is TGTGCCAGCAGTTTCAGCGGGAGGGATACCTACAATGAGCAGTTCTTC. The genes are TRBV28 and TRBJ2-1, with 10 bases matching TRBD2. The CDR3 length is 16 residues. The V segment lost 3 bases and the J segment 2 bases; nucleotides outside the gene matches: 4. Germline CDR1 reads MDHEN; CDR2 reads SYDVKM.

The CDR3 here is CASSLHQGPLGYTF. CDR3 sequence (DNA): TGTGCCAGCAGCTTACACCAAGGCCCTCTAGGCTACACCTTC. V usage is TRBV7-2 and J usage is TRBJ1-2, with D hard to call. Germline CDR1 reads SGHTA; CDR2 reads FQGNSA. The CDR3 consists of 14 residues. Trimming took 2 bases from V and 8 from J, leaving 15 bases between them.

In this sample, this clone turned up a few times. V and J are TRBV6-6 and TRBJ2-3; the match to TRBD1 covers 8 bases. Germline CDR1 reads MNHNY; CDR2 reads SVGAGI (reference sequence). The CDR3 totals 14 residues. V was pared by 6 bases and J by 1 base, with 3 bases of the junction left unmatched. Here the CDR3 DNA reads TGTGCCAGCAGCTCGGGACAGGGCACAGATACGCAGTATTTT. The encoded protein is CASSSGQGTDTQYF.

CDR3 loop: CASSQVAQTYEQYF. The DNA of the CDR3 is TGTGCCAGCAGCCAAGTCGCCCAGACCTACGAGCAGTACTTC. The V and J genes are TRBV14 and TRBJ2-7; D is unclear. In germline, CDR1 is SGHDN, CDR2 FVKESK. The CDR3 is 14 residues long. The V end was cut by 1 base, the J end by 2 bases, with 9 bases between.

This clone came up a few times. Here the CDR3 reads CASSYVTGSSYEQYF. In DNA, the CDR3 is TGTGCCAGCAGTTACGTTACAGGGTCCTCCTACGAGCAGTACTTC. The chain recombines TRBV6-4 with TRBJ2-7, with D possibly being TRBD1 (6 bases). The CDR3 sequence is 15 residues long. Deletions cut 5 bases from V and 0 bases from J, with 14 bases between. Germline V gene data show CDR1 as MRHNA and CDR2 as SNTAGT.

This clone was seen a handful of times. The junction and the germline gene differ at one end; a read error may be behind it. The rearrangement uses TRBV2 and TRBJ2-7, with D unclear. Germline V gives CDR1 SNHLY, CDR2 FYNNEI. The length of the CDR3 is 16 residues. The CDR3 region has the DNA TGTGCCAGCAGTGAAGCAGAAGTCAGCTCATCGGACCTTGCGGTCTTC. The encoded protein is CASSEAEVSSSDLAVF.

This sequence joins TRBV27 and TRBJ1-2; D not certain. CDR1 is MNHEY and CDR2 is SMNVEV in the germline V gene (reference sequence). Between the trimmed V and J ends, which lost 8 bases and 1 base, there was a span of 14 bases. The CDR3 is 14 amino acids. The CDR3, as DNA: TGTGCCAGCTCCTTTTCCCCGGTTAACTATGGCTACACCTTC. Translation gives CASSFSPVNYGYTF.

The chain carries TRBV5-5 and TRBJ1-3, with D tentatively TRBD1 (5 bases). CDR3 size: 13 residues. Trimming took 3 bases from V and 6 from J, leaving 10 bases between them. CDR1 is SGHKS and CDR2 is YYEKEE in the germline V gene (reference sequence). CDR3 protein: CASSWGRLNTIYF. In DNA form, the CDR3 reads TGTGCCAGCAGCTGGGGACGACTAAACACCATATATTTT. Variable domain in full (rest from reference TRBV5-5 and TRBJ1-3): DAGVTQSPTHLIKTRGQQVTLRCSPISGHKSVSWYQQVLGQGPQFIFQYYEKEERGRGNFPDRFSARQFPNYSSELNVNALLLGDSALYLCASSWGRLNTIYFGEGSWLTVV.

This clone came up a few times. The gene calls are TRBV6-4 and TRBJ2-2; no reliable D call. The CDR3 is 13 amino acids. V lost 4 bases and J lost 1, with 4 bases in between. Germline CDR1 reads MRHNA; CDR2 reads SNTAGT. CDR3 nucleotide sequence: TGTGCCAGCAGTGCAGGGAACACCGGGGAGCTGTTTTTT. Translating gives CASSAGNTGELFF.

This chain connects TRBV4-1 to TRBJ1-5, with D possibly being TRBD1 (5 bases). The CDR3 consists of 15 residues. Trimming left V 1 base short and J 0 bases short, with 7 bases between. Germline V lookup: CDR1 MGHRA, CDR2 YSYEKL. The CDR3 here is CASSQGQYSNQPQHF. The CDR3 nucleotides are TGCGCCAGCAGCCAAGGACAGTATAGCAATCAGCCCCAGCATTTT.

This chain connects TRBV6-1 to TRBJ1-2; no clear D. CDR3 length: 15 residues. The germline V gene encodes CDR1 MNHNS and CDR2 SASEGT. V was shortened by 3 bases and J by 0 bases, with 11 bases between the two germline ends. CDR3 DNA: TGTGCCAGCAGTGAGGACGGGAACCCTAACTATGGCTACACCTTC. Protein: CASSEDGNPNYGYTF.

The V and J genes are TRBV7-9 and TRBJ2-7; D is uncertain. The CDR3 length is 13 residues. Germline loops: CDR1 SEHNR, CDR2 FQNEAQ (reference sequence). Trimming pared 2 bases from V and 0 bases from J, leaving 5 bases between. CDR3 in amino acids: CASSLSSSYEQYF. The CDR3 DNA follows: TGTGCCAGCAGCTTATCCAGCTCCTACGAGCAGTACTTC.

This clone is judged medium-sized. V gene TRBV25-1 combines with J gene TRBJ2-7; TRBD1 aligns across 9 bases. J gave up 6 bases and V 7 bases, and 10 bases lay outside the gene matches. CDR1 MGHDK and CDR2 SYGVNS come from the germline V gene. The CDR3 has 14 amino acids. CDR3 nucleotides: TGTGCCAGCACTCCACAGGGGGCGTCAGGCGAGCAGTACTTC. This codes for CASTPQGASGEQYF.

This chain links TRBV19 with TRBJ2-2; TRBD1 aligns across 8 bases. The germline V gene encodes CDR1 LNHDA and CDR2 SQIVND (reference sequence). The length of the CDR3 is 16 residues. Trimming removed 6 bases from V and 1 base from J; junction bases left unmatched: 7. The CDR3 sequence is CASRRSRGRNTGELFF. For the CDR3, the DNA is TGTGCCAGTAGAAGATCCAGGGGGCGGAACACCGGGGAGCTGTTTTTT.

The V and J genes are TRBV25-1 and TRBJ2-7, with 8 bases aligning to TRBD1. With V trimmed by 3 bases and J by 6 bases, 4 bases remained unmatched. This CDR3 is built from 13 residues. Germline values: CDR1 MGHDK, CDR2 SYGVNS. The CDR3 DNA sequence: TGTGCCAGCAGTGACAACAGGGGGAGCGAGCAGTACTTC. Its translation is CASSDNRGSEQYF.